Below, 26 T cell receptor beta chains from the same sample are listed, as sequenced in a study of T cells in Graves' hyperthyroidism and ophthalmopathy. RNA transcripts yielded amplified TCR beta CDR3 regions. With the HTBI primer set, the TCR CDR3 went through a first round of RT-PCR. TCRdb used MiXCR to reprocess the multiplex PCR reads, holding one entry per CDR3 protein. The repertoire holds about 350,000 distinct CDR3 sequences, about 15% seen once, with about 26% in the top ten. Sample: blood. Source of these receptors: a woman in her twenties or thirties with Graves' hyperthyroidism.

There are many counts of this clonotype. V gene TRBV28 combines with J gene TRBJ2-7, with 9 bases identical to TRBD1. The CDR3 has 16 amino acids. Germline-derived CDR1 and CDR2 are MDHEN and SYDVKM. The junction had 10 bases not matched to a gene; V was cut back by 3 bases and J by 4 bases. CDR3 loop: CASSLAGTGRAYEQYF. The CDR3 DNA reads as TGTGCCAGCAGTTTGGCAGGGACAGGGCGCGCATACGAGCAGTACTTC.

This clonotype has at least ten counts. The chain couples TRBV6-1 to TRBJ2-3; D is unclear. This CDR3 is built from 12 residues. Trimming removed 2 bases at V and 4 bases at J, with 4 bases between. Germline CDR1 reads MNHNS; CDR2 reads SASEGT. This CDR3 is CASSEQADTQYF. The CDR3 DNA sequence: TGTGCCAGCAGTGAACAGGCAGATACGCAGTATTTT.

This clonotype was detected ten times or more. The chain uses TRBV28 and TRBJ2-7; the match to TRBD1 covers 8 bases. Germline trimming cut 6 bases from V and 1 base from J; bases unmatched to any gene: 5. The CDR3 loop spans 14 amino acids. Germline values: CDR1 MDHEN, CDR2 SYDVKM. The chain's CDR3 is CASRRQGSSYEQYF. Here the CDR3 DNA reads TGTGCCAGCAGAAGACAGGGGAGTTCCTACGAGCAGTACTTC. The variable domain in full, with the rest retrieved from reference TRBV28 and TRBJ2-7, is DVKVTQSSRYLVKRTGEKVFLECVQDMDHENMFWYRQDPGLGLRLIYFSYDVKMKEKGDIPEGYSVSREKKERFSLILESASTNQTSMYLCASRRQGSSYEQYFGPGTRLTVT.

The chain carries TRBV20-1 and TRBJ2-7; TRBD2 agrees at 7 bases. Trimming took 5 bases from V and 5 from J; bases not matched to a gene: 9. CDR3 size: 13 residues. The V gene's germline CDR1 is DFQATT and CDR2 SNEGSKA (reference sequence). The CDR3 protein is CSASMTSIHEQYF. Written as DNA, the CDR3 is TGCAGTGCTTCCATGACTAGCATCCACGAGCAGTACTTC.

V usage is TRBV7-2 and J usage is TRBJ2-2; D gene uncertain. Germline CDR1 reads SGHTA; CDR2 reads FQGNSA. The V end was cut by 6 bases, the J end by 8 bases, with 16 bases between. This CDR3 is 14 amino acids long. In DNA form, the CDR3 reads TGTGCCAGCAGGACAAGGTCCCAAGGTGGGGAGCTGTTTTTT. Protein product: CASRTRSQGGELFF.

Ten or more counts support this clonotype. V gene TRBV29-1 combines with J gene TRBJ1-4; no clear D. With 7 bases removed from V and 8 bases from J, the gap between germline ends came to 17 bases. The CDR3 runs 13 residues. CDR1 SQVTM and CDR2 ANQGSEA come from the germline V gene. The CDR3 DNA sequence: TGCAGCGGGCCAGGAGCCGAGGTCGAAAAACTGTTTTTT. This encodes CSGPGAEVEKLFF. Full variable domain (rest looked up from reference TRBV29-1 and TRBJ1-4): SAVISQKPSRDICQRGTSLTIQCQVDSQVTMMFWYRQQPGQSLTLIATANQGSEATYESGFVIDKFPISRPNLTFSTLTVSNMSPEDSSIYLCSGPGAEVEKLFFGSGTQLSVL.

This clonotype showed up just a few times. The genes are TRBV11-2 and TRBJ2-1; 9 nucleotides match TRBD2. Trimming took 6 bases from V and 14 from J; bases not matched to a gene: 11. The CDR3 is 13 amino acids. CDR1 is SGHAT, CDR2 FQNNGV, per germline. In DNA form, the CDR3 reads TGTGCCAGCAGGACTAGCGGAGGGAAGCCCAAGTTCTTC. Protein product: CASRTSGGKPKFF. The complete variable domain, with remaining parts taken from reference TRBV11-2 and TRBJ2-1, reads EAGVAQSPRYKIIEKRQSVAFWCNPISGHATLYWYQQILGQGPKLLIQFQNNGVVDDSQLPKDRFSAERLKGVDSTLKIQPAKLEDSAVYLCASRTSGGKPKFFGPGTRLTVL.

In its sample, this clonotype was seen a few times. The rearrangement joins TRBV5-1 to TRBJ2-2; no clear D gene. Trimming took 1 base from V and 9 from J, leaving 10 bases between them. CDR3 length equals 13 residues. Germline V gene sequence: CDR1 SGHRS, CDR2 YFSETQ. The CDR3: CASSLSGRWELFF. DNA of the CDR3: TGCGCCAGCAGCTTGTCTGGTCGCTGGGAGCTGTTTTTT.

J is TRBJ2-7 and V is TRBV20-1, with TRBD2 as a possible D gene (5 bases). Trimming cost V 4 bases and J 9 bases, with 13 bases left between them. CDR1 is DFQATT, CDR2 SNEGSKA, per germline (reference sequence). The CDR3 runs 11 residues. The CDR3 coding sequence is TGCAGTGCTAAGGAGGTCTTAGGGCAGTACTTC. It is translated as CSAKEVLGQYF.

This clonotype occurred many times. CDR3 DNA: TGCAGTGCTAGTCCTTCGCGGGGGCGGAATCAGCCCCAGCATTTT. It translates to CSASPSRGRNQPQHF. V gene TRBV20-1 combines with J gene TRBJ1-5; TRBD1 might be the D (6 bases). Germline-derived CDR1 and CDR2 are DFQATT and SNEGSKA (reference sequence). The V and J ends lost 3 bases and 4 bases respectively, with 16 bases between them. CDR3 size: 15 residues.

In nucleotides, the CDR3 is TGCGCCAGCCGGACTAGCGTTAGTAGCACAGATACGCAGTATTTT. This translates into CASRTSVSSTDTQYF. The chain is built from TRBV5-1 and TRBJ2-3, with TRBD2 identical over 9 bases. Trimming cost V 7 bases and J 0 bases; bases outside gene matches: 6. The length of the CDR3 is 15 residues. Germline CDR1 reads SGHRS; CDR2 reads YFSETQ. Looking up the rest from reference TRBV5-1 and TRBJ2-3 gives the full variable domain: KAGVTQTPRYLIKTRGQQVTLSCSPISGHRSVSWYQQTPGQGLQFLFEYFSETQRNKGNFPGRFSGRQFSNSRSEMNVSTLELGDSALYLCASRTSVSSTDTQYFGPGTRLTVL.

The gene calls are TRBV30 and TRBJ1-4, with D hard to call. CDR3 length equals 12 residues. Germline CDR1 and CDR2: GTSNPN and SVGIG (reference sequence). The V end lost 2 bases, the J end lost 4 bases, and 5 bases lay between the germline ends. The CDR3 sequence is CAWSQINEKLFF. The CDR3 bases are TGTGCCTGGAGTCAGATTAATGAAAAACTGTTTTTT. The full variable domain, rest sourced from reference TRBV30 and TRBJ1-4, is SQTIHQWPATLVQPVGSPLSLECTVEGTSNPNLYWYRQAAGRGLQLLFYSVGIGQISSEVPQNLSASRPQDRQFILSSKKLLLSDSGFYLCAWSQINEKLFFGSGTQLSVL.

Note on this clonotype: Given the absence of the conserved phenylalanine or tryptophan at the CDR3 end, a read error is likely. The V gene is TRBV28, the J gene TRBJ2-5; D is uncertain. The CDR3 length is 14 residues. Trimming took 2 bases from V and 0 from J, leaving 7 bases between them. Germline-derived CDR1 and CDR2 are MDHEN and SYDVKM. The CDR3 loop is CASSLRRYQETQYL. CDR3 coding DNA: TGTGCCAGCAGTTTACGACGGTACCAAGAGACCCAGTACCTC.

This clonotype was picked up many times. V is TRBV7-2 and J is TRBJ2-5, with TRBD2 matching over 11 bases. CDR3 length equals 16 residues. Germline V gene lookup returns CDR1 SGHTA and CDR2 FQGNSA. After removal of 2 bases from V and 1 base from J, the junction contained 3 bases not matched to a gene. The CDR3, as DNA: TGTGCCAGCAGCTTACGGACTAGCGGGTTCCAAGAGACCCAGTACTTC. Translating gives CASSLRTSGFQETQYF. Drawing the rest from reference TRBV7-2 and TRBJ2-5, the complete variable domain is GAGVSQSPSNKVTEKGKDVELRCDPISGHTALYWYRQSLGQGLEFLIYFQGNSAPDKSGLPSDRFSAERTGGSVSTLTIQRTQQEDSAVYLCASSLRTSGFQETQYFGPGTRLLVL.

This clonotype was counted a few times. The rearrangement uses TRBV11-2 and TRBJ1-5; no firm D call. The CDR3 covers 15 residues. Germline-derived CDR1 and CDR2 are SGHAT and FQNNGV. Trimming took off 0 bases at V and 5 bases at J, with 11 bases between the two ends. The CDR3, as DNA: TGTGCCAGCAGCTTAGATTCGTTAGCTTATCAGCCCCAGCATTTT. Its translation is CASSLDSLAYQPQHF.

This clonotype was detected many times. The chain joins TRBV28 to TRBJ1-5, with D possibly TRBD1 on 5 matching bases. CDR3 length: 16 amino acids. Germline V lookup: CDR1 MDHEN, CDR2 SYDVKM. V lost 6 bases and J 2 bases, leaving 17 bases between the germline ends. The CDR3 DNA follows: TGTGCCAGCAGCCTAGCCGGGACCCTTCGCAATCAGCCCCAGCATTTT. Translating it yields CASSLAGTLRNQPQHF.

This clonotype was seen a few times. The rearrangement links TRBV12-3 or TRBV12-4 to TRBJ2-1, with D possibly matching TRBD2 (5 bases). With 2 bases removed from V and 7 bases from J, the gap between germline ends came to 18 bases. The CDR3 has 16 amino acids. The CDR3 sequence: CASSLMSSGPFNEQFF. CDR3 sequence (DNA): TGTGCCAGCAGTTTAATGTCCAGCGGCCCGTTTAATGAGCAGTTCTTC.

The V gene is TRBV20-1, the J gene TRBJ1-1; D perhaps matches TRBD1 (5 bases). CDR1 and CDR2 (germline): DFQATT, SNEGSKA (reference sequence). V was cut by 7 bases and J by 1 base, with 13 bases left in between. The CDR3 has 13 amino acids. The CDR3 nucleotides read TGCAGTGTTAATTGGGGGGGGAACACTGAAGCTTTCTTT. As protein: CSVNWGGNTEAFF.

This clonotype appeared many times. This rearrangement joins TRBV2 to TRBJ2-7; D unclear. The V gene lost 1 base and the J gene lost 1 base, with 11 bases spanning the gap. The CDR3 totals 15 residues. Per the germline V gene, CDR1 is SNHLY and CDR2 is FYNNEI. The CDR3 is CASSEGIPDSYEQYF. CDR3 nucleotide sequence: TGTGCCAGCAGTGAAGGCATTCCGGATTCCTACGAGCAGTACTTC.

The table lists this clonotype with many counts. The J gene is TRBJ2-2, the V gene TRBV11-1; D uncertain. The CDR3 extends over 13 amino acids. Per the germline V gene, CDR1 is SGHAT and CDR2 is FQDESV (reference sequence). With 0 bases removed from V and 7 bases from J, the gap between germline ends came to 6 bases. The CDR3 nucleotides are TGTGCCAGCAGCTTAGCGGGGTACGGGGAGCTGTTTTTT. Its translation: CASSLAGYGELFF.

This clonotype was counted many times. The gene calls are TRBV29-1 and TRBJ1-1; maybe TRBD1 (5 bases). The CDR3 covers 13 residues. Looked up from germline, CDR1 is SQVTM and CDR2 is ANQGSEA. Trimming removed 6 bases at V and 2 bases at J, with 13 bases between. The CDR3 nucleotides are TGCAGCGTGATCAAAGACAGCAACACTGAAGCTTTCTTT. Protein product: CSVIKDSNTEAFF.

This clonotype was seen ten or more times. The CDR3, as DNA: TGTGCCATCAGAGTAGGGGGCTCTGGGGCCAACGTCCTGACTTTC. Translating it yields CAIRVGGSGANVLTF. The rearrangement links TRBV10-3 to TRBJ2-6; D possibly corresponds to TRBD1 (6 bases). The CDR3 sequence is 15 residues long. Germline V gene lookup returns CDR1 ENHRY and CDR2 SYGVKD. V was shortened by 6 bases and J by 0 bases, with 9 bases between the two germline ends.

Many counts were recorded for this clonotype. The chain recombines TRBV3-2 with TRBJ2-3; the D segment call TRBD2 is taken from the table without a DNA check. TRBV3-2 is designated a pseudogene. The CDR3 is made up of 16 amino acids. This chain's CDR3 is CASSLNVTGGGDTQYF. In nucleotides, the CDR3 is TGTGCCAGCAGCCTAAACGTAACGGGAGGAGGGGATACGCAGTATTTT.

In regard to this clonotype: With a much larger clone just one base away, this may be a read error. CDR3 sequence: CASSQEWESPYEQYF. The CDR3 DNA is TGCGCCAGCAGCCAAGAATGGGAGTCGCCCTACGAGCAGTACTTC. The chain links TRBV4-3 to TRBJ2-7; possible D gene TRBD2, 5 bases. Looked up from germline, CDR1 is LGHNA and CDR2 is YSLEER. The CDR3 has 15 residues. V lost 0 bases, J lost 2 bases, and 11 bases lay in between.

The chain employs TRBV9 and TRBJ1-1, with 9 bases that match TRBD1. This CDR3 has 15 amino acids. The ends lost 3 bases at V and 4 bases at J; junction bases unmatched: 7. Germline V CDR1 and CDR2: SGDLS, YYNGEE. The CDR3 loop is CASSATGGIGTEAFF. CDR3 nucleotides: TGTGCCAGCAGCGCGACAGGGGGAATCGGCACTGAAGCTTTCTTT.

This rearrangement joins TRBV29-1 to TRBJ2-3; D is perhaps TRBD2 (5 bases). This CDR3 spans 12 amino acids. Trimming pared 6 bases from V and 4 bases from J, leaving 11 bases between. The germline gives CDR1 SQVTM, CDR2 ANQGSEA. The CDR3 bases are TGCAGCGTCGGGGAGTTCTCAGATACGCAGTATTTT. It yields the protein CSVGEFSDTQYF.